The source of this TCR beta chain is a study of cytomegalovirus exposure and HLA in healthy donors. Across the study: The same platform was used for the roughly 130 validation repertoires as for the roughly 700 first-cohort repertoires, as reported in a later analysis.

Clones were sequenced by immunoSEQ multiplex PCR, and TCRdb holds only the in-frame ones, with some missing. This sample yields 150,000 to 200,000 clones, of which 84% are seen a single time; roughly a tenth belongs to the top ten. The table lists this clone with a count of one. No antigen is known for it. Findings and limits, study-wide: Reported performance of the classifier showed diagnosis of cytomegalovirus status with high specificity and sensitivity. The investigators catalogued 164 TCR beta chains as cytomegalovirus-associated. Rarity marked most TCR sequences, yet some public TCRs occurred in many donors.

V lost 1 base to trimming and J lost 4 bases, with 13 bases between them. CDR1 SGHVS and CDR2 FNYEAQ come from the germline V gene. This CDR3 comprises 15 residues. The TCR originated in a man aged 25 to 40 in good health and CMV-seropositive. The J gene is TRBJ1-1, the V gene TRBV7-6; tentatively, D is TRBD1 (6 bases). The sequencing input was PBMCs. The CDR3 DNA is TGTGCCAGCAGCTTAGGGGCGAGGGGGTTCACTGAAGCTTTCTTT. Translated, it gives CASSLGARGFTEAFF.